This T cell receptor (beta chain) was retrieved from a study of sequential checkpoint blockade in melanoma. The overall study: After both sequences, patients received maintenance nivolumab.

This clone was detected a few times. The sample's treatment: randomized to nivolumab then ipilimumab (arm A) or the reverse (arm B). No patient had prior DNA-damaging chemotherapy. V lost 6 bases and J 8 bases, leaving 12 bases between the germline ends. In germline, CDR1 is SNHLY, CDR2 FYNNEI. The CDR3 contains 12 residues. Only in-frame clones appear in the TCRdb table, and some are missing; sequencing was by immunoSEQ multiplex PCR. Of under 5,500 clones in the sample, 60% to 80% were seen once. The chain couples TRBV2 to TRBJ2-3; D might be TRBD1 (7 bases). This receptor was obtained from a human patient with melanoma. Some clones in this sample may be carry-over from other donors' samples. The sequencing used CD8+ T cells sorted from blood (inferred from file names), collected from a patient given nivolumab and ipilimumab in sequence. CDR3: CASSRQGGTQYF. In DNA form, the CDR3 reads TGTGCCAGCAGCAGACAGGGAGGTACGCAGTATTTT.